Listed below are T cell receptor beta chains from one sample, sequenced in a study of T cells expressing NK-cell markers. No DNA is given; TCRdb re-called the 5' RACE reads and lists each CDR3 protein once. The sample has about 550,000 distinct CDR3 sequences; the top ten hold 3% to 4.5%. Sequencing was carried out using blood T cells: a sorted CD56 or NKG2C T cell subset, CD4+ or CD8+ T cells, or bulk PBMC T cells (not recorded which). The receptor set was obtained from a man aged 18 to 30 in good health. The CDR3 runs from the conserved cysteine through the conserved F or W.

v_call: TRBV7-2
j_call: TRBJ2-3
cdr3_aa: CASSFGVRDTQYF

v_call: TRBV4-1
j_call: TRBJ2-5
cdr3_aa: CASSPGTSGRMEETQYF

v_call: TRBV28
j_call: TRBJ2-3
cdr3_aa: CASSGTSFSSTDTQYF

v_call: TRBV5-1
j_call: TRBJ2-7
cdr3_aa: CASSYQSTGGIYEQYF

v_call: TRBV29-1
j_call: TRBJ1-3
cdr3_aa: CSVEDRGSGNTIYF

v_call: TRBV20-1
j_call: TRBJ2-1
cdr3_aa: CSVAGGIGNEQFF

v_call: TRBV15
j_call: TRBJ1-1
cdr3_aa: CATSSRDSTEAFF

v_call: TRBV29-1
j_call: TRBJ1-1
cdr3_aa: CSVLGGTNTEAFF

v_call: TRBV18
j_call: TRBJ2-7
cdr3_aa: CASSPQPVVTGTSYEQYF

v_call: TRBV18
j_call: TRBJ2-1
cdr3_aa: CASSPREGGYNEQFF

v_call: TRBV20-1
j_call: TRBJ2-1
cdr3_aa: CSAREVDLGKNEQFF

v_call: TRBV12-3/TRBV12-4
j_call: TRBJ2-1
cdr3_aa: CASTYSGLVNEQFF

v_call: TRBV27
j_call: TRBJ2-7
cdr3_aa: CASTLQAGGYEQYF

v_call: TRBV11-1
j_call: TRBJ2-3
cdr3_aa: CALARGDTQYF

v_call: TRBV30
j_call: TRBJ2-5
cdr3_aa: CAWKLAGVRETQYF

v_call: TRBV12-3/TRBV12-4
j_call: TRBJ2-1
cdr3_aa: CASSLGRKKYNEQFF

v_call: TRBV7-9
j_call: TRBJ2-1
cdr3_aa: CATEQGLDYNEQFF

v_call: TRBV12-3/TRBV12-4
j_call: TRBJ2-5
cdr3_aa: CASSPTRTGTETQYF

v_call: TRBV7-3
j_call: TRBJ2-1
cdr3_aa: CASSLTGGAFGNEQFF

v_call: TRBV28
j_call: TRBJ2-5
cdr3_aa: CASRTSGRETQYF

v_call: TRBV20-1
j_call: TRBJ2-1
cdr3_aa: CSARVATEQFF

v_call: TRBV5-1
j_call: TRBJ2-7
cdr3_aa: CASSVTGFYEQYF

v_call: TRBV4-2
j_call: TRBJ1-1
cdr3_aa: CASSQAKGPNTEAFF

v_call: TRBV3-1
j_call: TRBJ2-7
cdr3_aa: CASSHWASGSSGYEQYF

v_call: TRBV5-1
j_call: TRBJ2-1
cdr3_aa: CASSLGLVDNEQFF

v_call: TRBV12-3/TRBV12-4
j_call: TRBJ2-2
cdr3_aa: CASLRTSGIYGELFF

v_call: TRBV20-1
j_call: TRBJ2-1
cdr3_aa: CSATSGGYNEQFF

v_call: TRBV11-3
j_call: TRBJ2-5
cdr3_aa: CASSKTSGVQETQYF

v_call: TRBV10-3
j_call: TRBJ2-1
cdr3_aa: CAISEGLSQFF

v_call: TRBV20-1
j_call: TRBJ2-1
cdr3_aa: CSALSSGRAYNEQFF

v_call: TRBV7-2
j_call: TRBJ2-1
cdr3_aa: CASSPGEGFSYNEQFF

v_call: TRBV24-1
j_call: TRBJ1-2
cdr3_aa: CATSLSTGHNYGYTF

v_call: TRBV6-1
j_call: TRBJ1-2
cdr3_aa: CASKASGDGYTF

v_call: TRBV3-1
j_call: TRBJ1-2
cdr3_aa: CASSQGRQGANYGYTF

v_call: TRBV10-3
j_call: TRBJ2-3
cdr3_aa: CAISEHAGLTDTQYF

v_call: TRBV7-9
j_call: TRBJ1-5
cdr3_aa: CASSLGQRGVPKHF

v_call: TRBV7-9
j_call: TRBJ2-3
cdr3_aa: CASSLAWRGNTDTQYF

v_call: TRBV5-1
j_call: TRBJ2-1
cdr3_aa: CASSRVGLGYEQFF

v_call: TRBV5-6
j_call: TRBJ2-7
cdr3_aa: CASRNSGSSYEQYF

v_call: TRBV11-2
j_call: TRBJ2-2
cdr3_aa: CASSFDGWGHKNTGELVF

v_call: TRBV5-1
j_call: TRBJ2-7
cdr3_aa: CASTTSGSSYEQYF

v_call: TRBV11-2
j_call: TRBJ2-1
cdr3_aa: CASTHTSGLYNEQFF

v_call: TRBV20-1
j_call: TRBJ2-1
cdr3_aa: CSANARRTSSYNEQFF

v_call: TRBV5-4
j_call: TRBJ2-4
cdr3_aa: CASSIGQGARGIQYF

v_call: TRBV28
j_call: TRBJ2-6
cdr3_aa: CASSSQGTGANVLTF

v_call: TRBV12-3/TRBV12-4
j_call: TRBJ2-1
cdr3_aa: CASSLVYFEQFF

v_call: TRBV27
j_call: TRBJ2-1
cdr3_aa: CASSELPGVPNEQFF

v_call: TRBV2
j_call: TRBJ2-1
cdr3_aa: CASRQGLGEQFF

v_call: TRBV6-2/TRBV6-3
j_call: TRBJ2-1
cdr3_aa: CASSFTLGTSNRYNEQFF

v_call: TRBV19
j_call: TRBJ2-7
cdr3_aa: CASSMSWGGYEQYF

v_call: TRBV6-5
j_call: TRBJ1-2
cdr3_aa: CASSSGPMDGYTF